This is a list of T cell receptor beta chains from one sample in a study of blood T cell repertoires in COVID-19. Sequencing was performed with immunoSEQ multiplex PCR; in TCRdb, only in-frame clones are kept and a portion is missing. The sample lists some 61,000 clones; approximately 90% were seen once. Sequenced: peripheral blood. The receptors come from a man aged 55 to 70 with acute or convalescent COVID-19. CDR3s include the opening cysteine and the closing phenylalanine or tryptophan. A D gene is named only where the DNA matches it firmly. Expanded clones are given a class, and other clones once, few, many or no size at all.

CASSPAAHGYTF TGTGCCAGTAGTCCGGCGGCGCATGGCTACACCTTC TRBJ1-2 TRBV19 NA NA
CASRLKRTARFYGYTF TGTGCCAGCAGACTAAAAAGGACAGCTCGGTTCTATGGCTACACCTTC TRBJ1-2 TRBV28 NA NA
CASSLAVGASGGKVQYF TGTGCCAGCAGCTTAGCGGTCGGAGCTAGCGGGGGGAAGGTGCAGTACTTC TRBJ2-7 TRBV7-2 TRBD2 NA
CASSWTSGSYEQYF TGTGCCAGCAGCTGGACTAGCGGGAGCTACGAGCAGTACTTC TRBJ2-7 TRBV3-1/TRBV3-2 TRBD2 NA
CASSFTGTGVNEQYF TGCGCCAGCAGCTTCACCGGGACAGGGGTGAACGAGCAGTACTTC TRBJ2-7 TRBV5-1 TRBD1 NA
CASSSQGSSEKLFF TGTGCCAGCAGTTCACAGGGTTCTAGCGAAAAACTGTTTTTT TRBJ1-4 TRBV6-5 NA NA
CAISDLQEPSSGNTIYF TGTGCCATCAGTGATCTTCAGGAACCCTCGTCTGGAAACACCATATATTTT TRBJ1-3 TRBV10-3 NA NA
CASSDRGVEPQHF TGTGCCAGTAGCGACAGGGGTGTGGAGCCCCAGCATTTT TRBJ1-5 TRBV19 TRBD1 NA
CASSFKTGTGKSTDTQYF TGTGCCAGCAGCTTTAAAACCGGGACAGGGAAGAGCACAGATACGCAGTATTTT TRBJ2-3 TRBV11-3 TRBD1 NA
CASSLQGAGYNEQFF TGTGCCAGTAGTCTCCAGGGGGCGGGCTACAATGAGCAGTTCTTC TRBJ2-1 TRBV19 TRBD1 once
CAITRNSGANVLTF TGTGCCATCACCAGGAACTCTGGGGCCAACGTCCTGACTTTC TRBJ2-6 TRBV10-3 NA NA
CASSQGGWVQPQHF TGTGCCAGCAGCCAGGGGGGATGGGTTCAGCCCCAGCATTTT TRBJ1-5 TRBV3-1/TRBV3-2 NA NA
CASSIDRGGGYTF TGTGCCAGTAGTATAGACAGGGGCGGTGGCTACACCTTC TRBJ1-2 TRBV19 NA NA
CAISEAGDEAFF TGTGCCATCAGTGAGGCGGGAGATGAAGCTTTCTTT TRBJ1-1 TRBV10-3 NA NA
CASSEDGDQPQHF TGTGCCAGCAGTGAAGACGGGGATCAGCCCCAGCATTTT TRBJ1-5 TRBV25-1 NA NA
CASSRVQETQYF TGTGCCAGCAGCCGGGTCCAAGAGACCCAGTACTTC TRBJ2-5 TRBV6-5 NA NA
CASSVSGASSSYNEQFF TGTGCCAGCAGCGTTTCTGGGGCCTCGAGCTCCTACAATGAGCAGTTCTTC TRBJ2-1 TRBV9 NA NA
CASSSLLAGARDTQYF TGTGCCAGTAGTTCGCTACTAGCGGGGGCGAGGGATACGCAGTATTTT TRBJ2-3 TRBV19 TRBD2 NA
CAWSVAGQDYGYTF TGTGCCTGGAGTGTCGCGGGACAGGACTATGGCTACACCTTC TRBJ1-2 TRBV30 TRBD1 NA
CASSLAGGQGWGQPQHF TGTGCCAGCAGCTTAGCGGGGGGACAGGGTTGGGGTCAGCCCCAGCATTTT TRBJ1-5 TRBV7-9 TRBD1 NA
CASKKGGGWDTEAFF TGTGCCAGTAAAAAGGGAGGGGGATGGGACACTGAAGCTTTCTTT TRBJ1-1 TRBV5-4 NA NA
CASSLDPAGGGQYF TGCGCCAGCAGCTTGGACCCGGCGGGGGGAGGGCAGTACTTC TRBJ2-7 TRBV5-1 TRBD2 NA
CASSLGQGGDEKLFF TGTGCCAGCAGCTTAGGACAGGGGGGGGACGAAAAACTGTTTTTT TRBJ1-4 TRBV11-2 TRBD1 NA